The sequence of this T cell receptor (beta chain) was determined in a study of T cells in localized non-small cell lung cancer. CDR1 and CDR2 from the germline V gene are SGHKS and YYEKEE (reference sequence). The CDR3 is made up of 17 amino acids. After removal of 0 bases from V and 6 bases from J, the junction contained 15 bases not matched to a gene. This clone was found once. One base separates it from a far larger clone, so it is likely a read error. Produced via immunoSEQ multiplex PCR; TCRdb's table is partial and in-frame only. Counted here are about 53,000 clones, roughly 84% occurring once; the ten biggest clones make up about a sixth.

Sequences were derived from peripheral blood mononuclear cells, sampled before any cancer treatment. The J gene is TRBJ2-7, the V gene TRBV5-5, with 7 bases lining up with TRBD1. The receptor's source is a man aged 40-75 years with stage III lung adenocarcinoma. The CDR3 nucleotides read TGTGCCAGCAGCTTGGCGCAGGGGGTTGGGACAACCTTCGAGCAGTACTTC. As protein: CASSLAQGVGTTFEQYF.